A selection of T cell receptor beta chains follows, all from one sample in a study of shared clonotypes between healthy human individuals. Generated by immunoSEQ multiplex PCR, the TCRdb table keeps only in-frame clones and is missing some. The data hold about 2.5 million clones, with 92% observed a single time. Input material: naive CD4+ T cells from PBMCs. The receptors originated from a young man in good health. Some clones in this sample may be carry-over from other donors' samples. The CDR3 runs from the conserved cysteine through the conserved F or W. Fields, in order: D gene, V gene, clone size, J gene, CDR3 DNA, CDR3 protein. A D gene is named only where the DNA matches it firmly. Size is omitted from some rows. Given values are once, few, many or a class for expanded clones.

D: TRBD1; V: TRBV2; size: NA; J: TRBJ1-3; DNA: TGTGCCAGCAGTCCGGACAGGGGAAACACCATATATTTT; CDR3: CASSPDRGNTIYF
D: TRBD1; V: TRBV7-8; size: NA; J: TRBJ2-7; DNA: TGTGCCAGCAGCTTAGGGCCGGGACAGGGCTACGAGCAGTACTTC; CDR3: CASSLGPGQGYEQYF
D: NA; V: TRBV5-1; size: NA; J: TRBJ1-1; DNA: TGCGCCAGCAGCTTGGAATGGGGGCGCGGGACTGAAGCTTTCTTT; CDR3: CASSLEWGRGTEAFF
D: NA; V: TRBV28; size: NA; J: TRBJ2-1; DNA: TGTGCCAGCAGTTTAGGCTTGCGGGTTAGGAATGAGCAGTTCTTC; CDR3: CASSLGLRVRNEQFF
D: TRBD2; V: TRBV27; size: NA; J: TRBJ2-7; DNA: TGTGCCAGCAGTTTATCGCGGCTAGCGGGAGGGGCAAAACCCTACGAGCAGTACTTC; CDR3: CASSLSRLAGGAKPYEQYF
D: NA; V: TRBV11-2; size: NA; J: TRBJ1-4; DNA: TGTGCCAGCAGCTTAGGAATTACTACCGGAAAACTGTTTTTT; CDR3: CASSLGITTGKLFF
D: TRBD2; V: TRBV30; size: NA; J: TRBJ2-1; DNA: TGTGCCTGGAGTGTGGGACTAGCGACGTCCAGAGAGCAGTTCTTC; CDR3: CAWSVGLATSREQFF
D: NA; V: TRBV7-3; size: NA; J: TRBJ2-3; DNA: TGTGCCAGCAGCTTGGAGGTAGCAGATACGCAGTATTTT; CDR3: CASSLEVADTQYF
D: NA; V: TRBV6-5; size: NA; J: TRBJ1-5; DNA: TGTGCCGGAGGAGGGAGCGACAATCAGCCCCAGCATTTT; CDR3: CAGGGSDNQPQHF
D: TRBD1; V: TRBV2; size: NA; J: TRBJ2-5; DNA: TGTGCCAGCAGTGCGGACAGGGGGCGGCAGGAGACCCAGTACTTC; CDR3: CASSADRGRQETQYF
D: TRBD2; V: TRBV15; size: NA; J: TRBJ2-3; DNA: TGTGCCACCAGCTTGCTTTGGGGGGGGAGCACAGATACGCAGTATTTT; CDR3: CATSLLWGGSTDTQYF
D: TRBD1; V: TRBV19; size: NA; J: TRBJ1-2; DNA: TGTGCCAGTACCATAGGAGGGGGCGCCGGTGGCTACACCTTC; CDR3: CASTIGGGAGGYTF
D: NA; V: TRBV5-8; size: NA; J: TRBJ1-1; DNA: TGTGCCCCCCGAGGATCTGAAGCTTTCTTT; CDR3: CAPRGSEAFF
D: NA; V: TRBV19; size: NA; J: TRBJ2-7; DNA: TGTGCCAGTAGTATAGCGGGAGGCCAGGGGGAGCAGTACTTC; CDR3: CASSIAGGQGEQYF
D: NA; V: TRBV29-1; size: NA; J: TRBJ1-3; DNA: TGCAGCGTTGAAGATAACAGGACTGGAAACACCATATATTTT; CDR3: CSVEDNRTGNTIYF
D: NA; V: TRBV29-1; size: NA; J: TRBJ1-1; DNA: TGCAGCGTTGCCGGCAGACTAAACACTGAAGCTTTCTTT; CDR3: CSVAGRLNTEAFF
D: TRBD1; V: TRBV7-3; size: NA; J: TRBJ2-7; DNA: TGTGCCAGCAGCTTCTTTGAGGGGGCGAAATACTTC; CDR3: CASSFFEGAKYF
D: NA; V: TRBV5-1; size: NA; J: TRBJ1-1; DNA: TGCGCCAGCAGCCTAGTGGTGGGCACTGAAGCTTTCTTT; CDR3: CASSLVVGTEAFF
D: NA; V: TRBV18; size: NA; J: TRBJ1-2; DNA: TGTGCCAGCTCACCACCGTCTTCCTATGGCTACACCTTC; CDR3: CASSPPSSYGYTF
D: TRBD1; V: TRBV11-2; size: NA; J: TRBJ2-5; DNA: TGTGCCAGCAGCTTAGTCGGACAGGGGGAAGAGACCCAGTACTTC; CDR3: CASSLVGQGEETQYF
D: TRBD1; V: TRBV7-2; size: NA; J: TRBJ1-2; DNA: TGTGCCAGCAGCTATCCGGGACAGGGGGGTGGCTACACCTTC; CDR3: CASSYPGQGGGYTF
D: NA; V: TRBV5-1; size: NA; J: TRBJ1-4; DNA: TGCGCCAGCAGCTTGGCTTGGGACTCCCGCGGCACTAATGAAAAACTGTTTTTT; CDR3: CASSLAWDSRGTNEKLFF
D: NA; V: TRBV23-1; size: NA; J: TRBJ2-2; DNA: TGCGCCAGCAGTCAATCAAAGGCAGGGCTCACCGGGGAGCTGTTTTTT; CDR3: CASSQSKAGLTGELFF
D: NA; V: TRBV6-5; size: NA; J: TRBJ2-7; DNA: TGTGCCAGCAGCCCTAGGGGACACTCCTACGAGCAGTACTTC; CDR3: CASSPRGHSYEQYF
D: TRBD1; V: TRBV5-1; size: NA; J: TRBJ2-7; DNA: TGCGCCAGCAGCTTGGAACAGGGGCTCTACGAGCAGTACTTC; CDR3: CASSLEQGLYEQYF
D: TRBD2; V: TRBV6-5; size: NA; J: TRBJ2-1; DNA: TGTGCCAGCAGCGTAATGGCGGGAGGCTACAATGAGCAGTTCTTC; CDR3: CASSVMAGGYNEQFF
D: TRBD2; V: TRBV27; size: once; J: TRBJ2-7; DNA: TGTGCCAGCAGTATCCTAGCGGGAGTCTCCGAGCAGTACTTC; CDR3: CASSILAGVSEQYF
D: NA; V: TRBV28; size: NA; J: TRBJ2-7; DNA: TGTGCCTCCCAAACCATAATCGGGAGCCGATCGAGCTCCTACGAGCAGTACTTC; CDR3: CASQTIIGSRSSSYEQYF
D: TRBD2; V: TRBV5-1; size: NA; J: TRBJ2-5; DNA: TGCGCCAGCAGCTCCGGGACTAGCGGGAGATTCGGGCAAGAGACCCAGTACTTC; CDR3: CASSSGTSGRFGQETQYF
D: NA; V: TRBV30; size: few; J: TRBJ1-1; DNA: TGTGCCTGGAGTCCGTACCTCACTGAAGCTTTCTTT; CDR3: CAWSPYLTEAFF
D: TRBD1; V: TRBV7-2; size: NA; J: TRBJ1-1; DNA: TGTGCCAGCAGCCTCGACAGGGGGGGCACTGAAGCTTTCTTT; CDR3: CASSLDRGGTEAFF
D: TRBD1; V: TRBV18; size: NA; J: TRBJ2-3; DNA: TGTGCCAGCTCTCCTAGCAGGGGGCCCAGCACAGATACGCAGTATTTT; CDR3: CASSPSRGPSTDTQYF
D: NA; V: TRBV28; size: NA; J: TRBJ1-4; DNA: TGTGCCAGCAGCCTGACGACGGTCTATAATGAAAAACTGTTTTTT; CDR3: CASSLTTVYNEKLFF
D: NA; V: TRBV7-8; size: NA; J: TRBJ2-5; DNA: TGTGCCAGCAGGCCCCGCGGGACTCCGCAAGAGACCCAGTACTTC; CDR3: CASRPRGTPQETQYF
D: TRBD2; V: TRBV7-9; size: NA; J: TRBJ2-7; DNA: TGTGCCAGCAGCCCCGGGACTACCCACTGGCTGGGGTACGAGCAGTACTTC; CDR3: CASSPGTTHWLGYEQYF